This T cell receptor (beta chain) was identified in a study of T cell responses to AZD1222 COVID-19 vaccine. Overall study findings and caveats: Samples come after the peak T cell response, not at day 14. Targeting of unmutated variant regions was reportedly seen in nearly half of spike-specific TCRs. Spike-specific TCR breadth rose after two AZD1222 doses, and depth rose as well. In a largely white British group with more females than males, clonal diversity was possibly underestimated.

Only in-frame clones appear in the TCRdb table, and some are missing; sequencing was by immunoSEQ multiplex PCR. Of more than 150,000 clones listed, about 92% are singletons. In the case of this clone: Its specificity is unknown.

The CDR3 covers 14 residues. Deletions cut 2 bases from V and 0 bases from J, with 6 bases between. Looked up from germline, CDR1 is MRHNA and CDR2 is SNTAGT. This specimen was peripheral blood, taken on day 0 of AZD1222 vaccination. The gene calls are TRBV6-4 and TRBJ2-3; D ambiguous. The TCR was taken from an adult in good health. CDR3 nucleotide sequence: TGTGCCAGCAGTGACAGTTATAGCACAGATACGCAGTATTTT. Translating it yields CASSDSYSTDTQYF.